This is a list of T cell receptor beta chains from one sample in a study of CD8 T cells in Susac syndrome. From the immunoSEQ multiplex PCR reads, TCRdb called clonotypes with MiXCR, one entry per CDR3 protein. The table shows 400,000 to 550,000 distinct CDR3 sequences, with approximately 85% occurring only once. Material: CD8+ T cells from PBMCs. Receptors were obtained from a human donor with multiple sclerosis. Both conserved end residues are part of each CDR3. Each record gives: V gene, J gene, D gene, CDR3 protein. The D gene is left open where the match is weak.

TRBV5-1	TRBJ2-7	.	CASSGSGYEQYF
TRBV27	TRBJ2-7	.	CASSLFSSYEQYF
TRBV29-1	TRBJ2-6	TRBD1	CSVLMDRGNSGANVLTF
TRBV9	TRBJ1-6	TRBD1	CASSRTGNTSPLHF
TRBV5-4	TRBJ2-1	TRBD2	CASSLAGGLAHNEQFF
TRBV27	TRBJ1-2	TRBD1	CASSLSDRTGDGYTF
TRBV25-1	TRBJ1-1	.	CASSDPGGVNTEAFF
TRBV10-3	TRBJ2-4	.	CAISESRNLAKNIQYF
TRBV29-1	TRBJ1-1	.	CSVEGSEAFF
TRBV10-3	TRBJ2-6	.	CAIKEGVGANVLTF
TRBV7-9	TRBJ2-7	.	CASSLEVEWYF
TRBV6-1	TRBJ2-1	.	CASSEVIGLGNEQFF
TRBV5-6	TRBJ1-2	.	CASSLRDRRYGYTF
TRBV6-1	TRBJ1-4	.	CASSGTDSPNEKLFF
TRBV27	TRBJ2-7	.	CASSLSSLPPYEQYF
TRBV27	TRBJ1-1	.	CASSLSPGLNTEAFF
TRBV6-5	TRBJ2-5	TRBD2	CASSYTNSGRKTQYF
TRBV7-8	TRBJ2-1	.	CASSSPGLQNEQFF
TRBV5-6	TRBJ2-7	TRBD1	CASNPGQGGYEQYF
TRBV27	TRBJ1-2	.	CASSQTGFANYGYTF
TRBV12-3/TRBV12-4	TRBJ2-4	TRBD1	CASSFQGAAKNIQYF
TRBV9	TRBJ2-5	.	CASSSYRGRGQETQYF
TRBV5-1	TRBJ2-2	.	CASRPPGKVTGELFF
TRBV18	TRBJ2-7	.	CASSPGMGLAGYEQYF
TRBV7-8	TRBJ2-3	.	CASSFIILGMDTQYF
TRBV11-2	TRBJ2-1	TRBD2	CASSGGREALYNEQFF
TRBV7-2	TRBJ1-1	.	CASSTPSGPRGGNTEAFF
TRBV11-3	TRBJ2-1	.	CASSSRGGREPYNEQFF
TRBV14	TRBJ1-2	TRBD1	CASSPMYRDRGPYGYGYTF
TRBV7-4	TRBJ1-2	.	CASTSIELAASPNYGYTF
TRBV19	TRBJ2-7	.	CASSIAEEWYEQYF
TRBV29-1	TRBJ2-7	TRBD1	CSVVRWTGVSDEQYF
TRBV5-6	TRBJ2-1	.	CASSSTVDNEQFF
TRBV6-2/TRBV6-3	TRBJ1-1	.	CASLQRVLTTEAFF
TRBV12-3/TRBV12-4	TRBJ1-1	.	CASITGFDASF
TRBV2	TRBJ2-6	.	CAREGGGVTSGANVLTF
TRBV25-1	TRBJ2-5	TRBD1	CASSPRETGTQETQYF
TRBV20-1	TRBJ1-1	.	CSKKSQGLNTEAFF
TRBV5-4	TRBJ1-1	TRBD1	CASSTGQPNTEAFF
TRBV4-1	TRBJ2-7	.	CASSQDTAGFFYEQYF
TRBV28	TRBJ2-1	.	CASRADLRIYNEQFF
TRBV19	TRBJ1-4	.	CASSIQGLKKLFF
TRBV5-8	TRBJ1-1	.	CASTIPGLGNTEAFF
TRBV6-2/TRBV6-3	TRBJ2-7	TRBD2	CASSYDGTSEDYEQYF
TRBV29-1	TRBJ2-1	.	CSVAEGLVEQFF
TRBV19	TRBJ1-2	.	CASSWWPYGYTF
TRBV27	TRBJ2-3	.	CASSLFGRGMSTDTQYF
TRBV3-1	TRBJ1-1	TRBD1	CASSPEDRMNTEAFF
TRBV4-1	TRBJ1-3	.	CASSQGRAASGNTIYF
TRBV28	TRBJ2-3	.	CASSFSPSRKGADTQYF
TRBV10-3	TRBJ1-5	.	CAISESTAGVQPQHF